One and the same sample provided the 19 T cell receptor beta chains below, sequenced in a study of blood T cell repertoires in COVID-19. Generated by immunoSEQ multiplex PCR, the TCRdb table keeps only in-frame clones and is missing some. This sample carries about 140,000 clones, roughly 87% of them seen once, and the ten largest clones take 5%. Specimen: peripheral blood. Source of these receptors: a human donor in a cohort sampled during active COVID-19.

This clone was seen more than once but under ten times. The rearrangement joins TRBV7-9 to TRBJ2-7, with D possibly matching TRBD1 (6 bases). CDR1 and CDR2 (germline): SEHNR, FQNEAQ (reference sequence). The CDR3 runs to 11 residues. The V and J ends lost 11 bases and 6 bases respectively, with 14 bases between them. CDR3 bases: TGTGCCCTCGAAGGGGGAACCGAGCAGTACTTC. Translated: CALEGGTEQYF.

This clone occurred a few times. The CDR3 is CSATSEDGYEQYF. CDR3 coding DNA: TGCAGCGCCACCAGCGAGGATGGCTACGAGCAGTACTTC. This chain uses TRBV29-1 with TRBJ2-7; D gene ambiguous. Trimming cost V 7 bases and J 3 bases, with 16 bases left between them. The CDR3 extends over 13 amino acids. CDR1 and CDR2 from the germline V gene are SQVTM and ANQGSEA.

The rearrangement uses TRBV5-4 and TRBJ2-5; weak D call: TRBD2 (6 bases). CDR3 length: 17 amino acids. V was clipped by 0 bases and J by 5 bases, with 20 bases between them. The germline gives CDR1 SGHNT, CDR2 YYREEE (reference sequence). CDR3 sequence (DNA): TGTGCCAGCAGCTTGGGAGGGAGGCAGGGTGCGAGGGAGACCCAGTACTTC. Its translation: CASSLGGRQGARETQYF. Full variable domain (missing parts from reference TRBV5-4 and TRBJ2-5): ETGVTQSPTHLIKTRGQQVTLRCSSQSGHNTVSWYQQALGQGPQFIFQYYREEENGRGNFPPRFSGLQFPNYSSELNVNALELDDSALYLCASSLGGRQGARETQYFGPGTRLLVL.

This chain uses TRBV5-3 with TRBJ1-5; 7 nucleotides agree with TRBD1. TRBV5-3 is sorted into the ORF group, with uncertain function. V gave up 4 bases and J gave up 6 bases; unmatched junction bases: 10. The CDR3 totals 15 residues. CDR3 DNA: TGTGCCAGAAGCCGTCCGACAGGGAAGGGTCAGCCCCAGCATTTT. The encoded protein is CARSRPTGKGQPQHF.

This chain links TRBV4-1 with TRBJ2-7, with TRBD2 matching over 9 bases. Germline V gene lookup returns CDR1 MGHRA and CDR2 YSYEKL. V lost 6 bases, J lost 0 bases, and 6 bases stayed unmatched. This CDR3 has 15 amino acids. The CDR3 sequence is CASSQPTSGSYEQYF. DNA for the CDR3: TGCGCCAGCAGTCAGCCGACTAGCGGCTCCTACGAGCAGTACTTC.

V gene TRBV19 combines with J gene TRBJ2-6, with 7 bases that match TRBD1. From germline, CDR1 is LNHDA and CDR2 SQIVND (reference sequence). The CDR3 totals 15 residues. With 5 bases clipped from V and 4 bases from J, the junction kept 5 bases outside the gene matches. The CDR3 loop is CASSPDRDGANVLTF. For the CDR3, the DNA is TGTGCCAGTAGTCCCGACAGGGACGGGGCCAACGTCCTGACTTTC.

A remark on this clone: Other DNA sequences in the sample encode the same CDR3. V gene TRBV30 combines with J gene TRBJ2-5; D not certain. V dropped 0 bases and J dropped 5 bases, with 4 bases sitting between them. Germline values: CDR1 GTSNPN, CDR2 SVGIG (reference sequence). The CDR3 totals 11 residues. In nucleotides, the CDR3 is TGTGCCTGGAGTGTACTTGAGACCCAGTACTTC. Amino acids: CAWSVLETQYF. Full variable domain (rest looked up from reference TRBV30 and TRBJ2-5): SQTIHQWPATLVQPVGSPLSLECTVEGTSNPNLYWYRQAAGRGLQLLFYSVGIGQISSEVPQNLSASRPQDRQFILSSKKLLLSDSGFYLCAWSVLETQYFGPGTRLLVL.

About this clone: The sample carries other DNA sequences with the same CDR3. V and J are TRBV19 and TRBJ1-5; D gene ambiguous. Trimming took 0 bases from V and 7 from J, leaving 7 bases between them. The CDR3 spans 13 residues. Germline V gives CDR1 LNHDA, CDR2 SQIVND (reference sequence). The CDR3 loop is CASSIDLGQPQHF. CDR3 DNA: TGTGCCAGTAGTATAGATCTCGGGCAGCCCCAGCATTTT.

V and J are TRBV3-1 (or the pseudogene TRBV3-2) and TRBJ1-4, with a tentative D call TRBD1 (6 bases). V shed 3 bases and J shed 8 bases, with 19 bases lying between them. Germline CDR1 reads LGHDT; CDR2 reads YNNKEL (reference sequence). The CDR3 consists of 16 residues. As DNA, the CDR3 is TGTGCCAGCAGCCATAGTAGTATGCAGGGACAAGAAAAACTGTTTTTT. Translation gives CASSHSSMQGQEKLFF.

The chain joins TRBV6-1 to TRBJ2-3, with a tentative D call TRBD1 (6 bases). Germline V gene sequence: CDR1 MNHNS, CDR2 SASEGT. V lost 3 bases and J 7 bases, leaving 11 bases between the germline ends. The CDR3 length is 13 residues. CDR3 amino acids: CASSDRGANTQYF. The CDR3 DNA reads as TGTGCCAGCAGTGACAGGGGCGCTAATACGCAGTATTTT.

The chain combines TRBV7-6 with TRBJ2-7; 8 bases match TRBD1. The length of the CDR3 is 15 residues. Germline V gene lookup returns CDR1 SGHVS and CDR2 FNYEAQ. Trimming took 0 bases from V and 6 from J; bases not matched to a gene: 7. The CDR3 sequence: CASSLAAGGAFEQYF. Here the CDR3 DNA reads TGTGCCAGCAGCTTAGCTGCAGGGGGCGCATTCGAGCAGTACTTC.

The chain couples TRBV6-5 to TRBJ2-1; 8 bases fit TRBD2. The germline V gene has CDR1 MNHEY and CDR2 SVGAGI. This CDR3 region has 15 residues. With V trimmed by 4 bases and J by 2 bases, 4 bases remained unmatched. The CDR3 bases are TGTGCCAGCAGTTGGGGGACTAGGGCCTACAATGAGCAGTTCTTC. Protein: CASSWGTRAYNEQFF.

This chain links TRBV29-1 with TRBJ2-1, with 7 bases matching TRBD2. The trim removed 7 bases at V and 7 bases at J, leaving 4 bases unmatched. There are 11 residues in the CDR3. Germline loops: CDR1 SQVTM, CDR2 ANQGSEA. CDR3 sequence reads: CSGHSGNEQFF. CDR3 in DNA: TGCAGCGGACATAGCGGGAATGAGCAGTTCTTC.

This clone was seen just once. This sequence joins TRBV24-1 and TRBJ1-5, with D unclear. CDR1 and CDR2 from the germline V gene are KGHDR and SFDVKD. This CDR3 comprises 14 residues. Trimming cost V 3 bases and J 4 bases, with 9 bases left between them. The CDR3 bases are TGTGCCACCAGTGATACGGGATTTAATCAGCCCCAGCATTTT. The encoded protein is CATSDTGFNQPQHF.

This clone was detected only a few times. The chain uses TRBV7-2 and TRBJ2-7, with TRBD2 matching over 9 bases. Germline V gene sequence: CDR1 SGHTA, CDR2 FQGNSA. The CDR3 runs 14 residues. Trimming cost V 5 bases and J 6 bases; bases outside gene matches: 8. The CDR3 sequence: CASSPRAGGIEQYF. The DNA for the CDR3 is TGTGCCAGCAGCCCGCGGGCGGGAGGGATCGAGCAGTACTTC.

The chain uses TRBV28 and TRBJ1-2, with a tentative D call TRBD1 (6 bases). The germline V gene encodes CDR1 MDHEN and CDR2 SYDVKM. The CDR3 has 14 residues. Trimming cost V 5 bases and J 8 bases, with 18 bases left between them. The CDR3 is CASSLRGLGVGYTF. CDR3 bases: TGTGCCAGCAGTCTCAGGGGTCTAGGGGTCGGCTACACCTTC.

The genes are TRBV5-1 and TRBJ1-4, with D uncertain. This CDR3 spans 16 amino acids. Germline CDR1 reads SGHRS; CDR2 reads YFSETQ. The V end lost 0 bases, the J end lost 6 bases, and 15 bases lay between the germline ends. CDR3 nucleotide sequence: TGCGCCAGCAGCTTGGATGTCGGCCGGGAGGATGAAAAACTGTTTTTT. This gives the protein CASSLDVGREDEKLFF.

The CDR3 reads CASSLSGVYEQYF. The DNA for the CDR3 is TGTGCCAGCAGCTTGTCGGGGGTCTACGAGCAGTACTTC. The chain carries TRBV5-8 and TRBJ2-7, with a possible D match to TRBD2 (6 bases). Looked up from germline, CDR1 is SGHTS and CDR2 is YDEGEE. The CDR3 length is 13 residues. V lost 1 base and J 3 bases, leaving 8 bases between the germline ends.

The chain has TRBV6-5 and TRBJ2-3; 8 bases fit TRBD1. CDR1 and CDR2 from the germline V gene are MNHEY and SVGAGI. The CDR3 sequence is 15 residues long. V gave up 4 bases and J gave up 4 bases; unmatched junction bases: 7. The CDR3 sequence is CASSSPGGWSDTQYF. The CDR3 DNA reads as TGTGCCAGCAGTTCCCCAGGGGGCTGGTCAGATACGCAGTATTTT.